This TCR beta chain comes out of a study of cytomegalovirus exposure and HLA in healthy donors. Whole-study findings and limits: Later, an analysis found that common viral pathogens appeared to be linked with several of the most significant clusters.

This clone was counted many times. Its cognate antigen is unknown. This CDR3 spans 14 amino acids. Germline CDR1 is SEHNR and CDR2 is FQNEAQ (reference sequence). With 3 bases removed from V and 9 bases from J, the gap between germline ends came to 15 bases. The PCR ran on 60 Vbeta and 13 Jbeta primers. The repertoire was sequenced with immunoSEQ multiplex PCR; TCRdb's copy has only in-frame clones and lacks some. In the table there are under 200,000 clones, 55% to 65% of which are singletons. Sequenced input: PBMCs. The clonotype originates from a man aged 40-55 years in good health and CMV-seronegative. The chain is built from TRBV7-9 and TRBJ2-1, with D possibly TRBD2 on 6 matching bases. The CDR3, as DNA: TGTGCCAGCAGCTTTTTAGGGGCCGGGGGTGAGCAGTTCTTC. Translation gives CASSFLGAGGEQFF.